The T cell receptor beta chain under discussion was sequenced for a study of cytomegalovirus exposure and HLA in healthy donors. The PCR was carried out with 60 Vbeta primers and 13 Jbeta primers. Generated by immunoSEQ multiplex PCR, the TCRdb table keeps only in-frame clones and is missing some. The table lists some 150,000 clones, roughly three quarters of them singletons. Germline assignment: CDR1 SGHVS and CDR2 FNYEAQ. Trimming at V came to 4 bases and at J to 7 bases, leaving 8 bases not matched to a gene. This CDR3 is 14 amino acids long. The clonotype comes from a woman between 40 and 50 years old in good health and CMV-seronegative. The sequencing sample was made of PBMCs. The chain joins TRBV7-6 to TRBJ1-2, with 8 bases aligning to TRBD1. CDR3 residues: CASSSQDRGSGYTF. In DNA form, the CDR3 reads TGTGCCAGCAGCTCCCAAGACAGGGGTAGTGGCTACACCTTC. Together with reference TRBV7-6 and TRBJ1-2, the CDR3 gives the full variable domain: GAGVSQSPRYKVTKRGQDVALRCDPISGHVSLYWYRQALGQGPEFLTYFNYEAQQDKSGLPNDRFSAERPEGSISTLTIQRTEQRDSAMYRCASSSQDRGSGYTFGSGTRLTVV.